A single sample is the source of the 2 T cell receptor beta chains below, sequenced in a study of HIV-infected patients and healthy controls. No cell fractionation was done, so the repertoire covers all unsorted peripheral blood T cells. Alpha and beta constant-region primers primed reverse transcription of approximately 0.55 ug RNA. Alpha and beta chain libraries were made separately by chain-specific third strand synthesis with multiplexing indices. TCRdb reprocessed the 5' RACE reads with MiXCR, giving one entry per CDR3 protein. The sample records 13,000 or so distinct CDR3 sequences, roughly 9.6% being singletons. The sample was blood. These receptors were obtained from an adult in good health.

In this sample, this clonotype turned up many times. Its ends do not fully match the called genes, so a read error is possible. The rearrangement links TRBV29-1 to TRBJ1-2; D is undetermined. CDR1 and CDR2 (germline): SQVTM, ANQGSEA. The CDR3 sequence is 10 residues long. The CDR3 reads CSVKENGYTF. DNA for the CDR3: TGCAGCGTTAAAGAAAATGGCTACACCTTC. The whole variable domain, remainder taken from reference TRBV29-1 and TRBJ1-2, is SAVISQKPSRDICQRGTSLTIQCQVDSQVTMMFWYRQQPGQSLTLIATANQGSEATYESGFVIDKFPISRPNLTFSTLTVSNMSPEDSSIYLCSVKENGYTFGSGTRLTVV.

This clonotype was found many times. The DNA of the CDR3 is TGCGCCAGCAGCTCGACGGGCCTTGAGCAGTTCTTC. This codes for CASSSTGLEQFF. V usage is TRBV5-1 and J usage is TRBJ2-1; D is unresolved. Germline V gene lookup returns CDR1 SGHRS and CDR2 YFSETQ. Between the trimmed V and J ends, which lost 3 bases and 9 bases, there was a span of 10 bases. CDR3 length equals 12 residues.